The TCR beta chain described here comes from a study of T-cell reconstitution after alpha-beta-depleted transplantation in children. The TCRbeta library was prepared with unique molecular identifiers. TCRdb analysed the PCR reads with MiXCR anew, one entry per CDR3 protein. This table has 260,000 or so distinct CDR3 sequences, around 13% appearing once. Germline V CDR1 and CDR2: SGHRS, YFSETQ. This CDR3 has 13 amino acids. V lost 4 bases and J lost 6; bases outside the gene matches: 5. This clonotype was counted at least ten times. Specimen: PBMCs from the stem cell graft donor, collected from the stem cell graft. This chain joins TRBV5-1 and TRBJ1-2; 8 bases line up with TRBD1. This TCR derives from a human donor who donated a stem cell graft to a child with acute lymphoblastic leukemia. As DNA, the CDR3 is TGCGCCAGCAGCCCTGGACAGGGCAATGGCTACACCTTC. Translating it yields CASSPGQGNGYTF.